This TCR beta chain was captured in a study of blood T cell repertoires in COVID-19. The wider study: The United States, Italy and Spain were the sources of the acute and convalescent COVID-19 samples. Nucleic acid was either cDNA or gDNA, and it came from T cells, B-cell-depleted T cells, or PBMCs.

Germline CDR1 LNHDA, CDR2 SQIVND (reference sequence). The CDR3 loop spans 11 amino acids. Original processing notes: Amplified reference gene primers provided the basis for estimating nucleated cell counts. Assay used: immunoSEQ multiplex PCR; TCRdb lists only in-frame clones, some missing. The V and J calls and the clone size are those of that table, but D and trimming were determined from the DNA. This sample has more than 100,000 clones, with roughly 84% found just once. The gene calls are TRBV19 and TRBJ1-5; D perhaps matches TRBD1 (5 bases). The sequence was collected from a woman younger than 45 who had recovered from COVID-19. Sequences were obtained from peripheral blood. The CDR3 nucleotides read TGTGCGGCCGGGGGAAATCAGCCCCAGCATTTT. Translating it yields CAAGGNQPQHF.